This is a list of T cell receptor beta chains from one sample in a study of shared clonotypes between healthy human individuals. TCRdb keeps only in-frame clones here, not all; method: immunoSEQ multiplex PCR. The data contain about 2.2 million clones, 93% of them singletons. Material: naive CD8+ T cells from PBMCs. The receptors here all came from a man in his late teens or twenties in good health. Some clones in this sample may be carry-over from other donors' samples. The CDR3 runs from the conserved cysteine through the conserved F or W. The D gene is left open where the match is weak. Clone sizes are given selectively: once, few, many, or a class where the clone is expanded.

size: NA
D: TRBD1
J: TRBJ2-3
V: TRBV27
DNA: TGTGCCAGCAGTGAAAACAGGGGCCCGAGGTCAGATACGCAGTATTTT
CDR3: CASSENRGPRSDTQYF

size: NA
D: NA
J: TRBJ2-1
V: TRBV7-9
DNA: TGTGCCAGCACCCATTTCGCCGGCATGCATGAGCAGTTCTTC
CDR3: CASTHFAGMHEQFF

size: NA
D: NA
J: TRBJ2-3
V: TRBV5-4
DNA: TGTGCCAGCAGCTTGGCGGACACCTTCACAGATACGCAGTATTTT
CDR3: CASSLADTFTDTQYF

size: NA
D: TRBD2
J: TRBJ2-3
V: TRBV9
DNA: TGTGCCAGCAGCGTAGCTGGGGGGAGGGCCAGTGATACGCAGTATTTT
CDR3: CASSVAGGRASDTQYF

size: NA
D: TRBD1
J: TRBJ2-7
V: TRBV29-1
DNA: TGCAGCCCTATAAGGACAGGTCCACCCGTTGGGTTC
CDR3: CSPIRTGPPVGF

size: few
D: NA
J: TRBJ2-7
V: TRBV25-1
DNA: TGTGCCAGCAGTGGGACAGTTTCCTACGAGCAGTACTTC
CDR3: CASSGTVSYEQYF

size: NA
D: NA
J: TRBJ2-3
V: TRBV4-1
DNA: TGCGCCAGCAGCCAAGAATTACCCTGGGCAGAAACCAACACAGATACGCAGTATTTT
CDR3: CASSQELPWAETNTDTQYF

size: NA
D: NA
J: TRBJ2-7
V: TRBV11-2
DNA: TGTGCCAGCTCGAGGTCGCGAGCCTACGAGCAGTACTTC
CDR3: CASSRSRAYEQYF

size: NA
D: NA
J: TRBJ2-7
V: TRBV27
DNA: TGTGCCAGCAGTTTATCGGGGGCATTCTACGAGCAGTACTTC
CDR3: CASSLSGAFYEQYF

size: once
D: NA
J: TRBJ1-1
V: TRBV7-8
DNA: TGTGCCAGCAGCTTAGCCGGGGGGTACACTGAAGCTTTCTTT
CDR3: CASSLAGGYTEAFF

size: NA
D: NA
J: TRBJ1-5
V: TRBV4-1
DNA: TGCGCCAGCAGTAGAGTGAGCGATCAGCCCCAGCATTTT
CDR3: CASSRVSDQPQHF

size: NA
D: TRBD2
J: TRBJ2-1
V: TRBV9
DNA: TGTGCCAGCAGCGTAGGGGTGAAGCGGGAGGGAATGTACAATGAGCAGTTCTTC
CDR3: CASSVGVKREGMYNEQFF

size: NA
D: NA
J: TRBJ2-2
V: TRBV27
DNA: TGTGCCAGCAGTATAACCGGGCCCGGGGAGCTGTTTTTT
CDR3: CASSITGPGELFF

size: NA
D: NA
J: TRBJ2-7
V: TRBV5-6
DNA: TGTGCCAGCAGCTCCCCCTACGGACTCGGCGAGCAGTACTTC
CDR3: CASSSPYGLGEQYF

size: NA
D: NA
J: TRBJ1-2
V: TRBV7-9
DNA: TGTGCCAGCCGGGGTGAGGGGACGGCGAGCTATGGCTACACCTTC
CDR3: CASRGEGTASYGYTF

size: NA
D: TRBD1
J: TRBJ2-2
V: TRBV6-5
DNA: TGTGCCACCCGACAGGGGAACACCGGGGAGCTGTTTTTT
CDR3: CATRQGNTGELFF

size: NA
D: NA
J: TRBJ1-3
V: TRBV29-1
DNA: TGCAGCGTTGTGAGTGGAAACACCATATATTTT
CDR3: CSVVSGNTIYF

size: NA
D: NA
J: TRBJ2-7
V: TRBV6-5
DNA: TGTGCCAGCAGTTCGGGACCAGGAACCTACGAGCAGTACTTC
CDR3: CASSSGPGTYEQYF

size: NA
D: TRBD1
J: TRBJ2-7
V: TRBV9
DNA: TGTGCCAGCAGCGGAAACCGGGACAGGGTATTCGAGCAGTACTTC
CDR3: CASSGNRDRVFEQYF

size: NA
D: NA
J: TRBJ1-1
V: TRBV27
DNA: TGTGCCAGCAGTTTATTGGGGAGCAACACTGAAGCTTTCTTT
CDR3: CASSLLGSNTEAFF

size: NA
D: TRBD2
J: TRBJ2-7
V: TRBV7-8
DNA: TGTGCCAGCAGCTCCAGGACTAGCGACGAGCAGTACTTC
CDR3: CASSSRTSDEQYF

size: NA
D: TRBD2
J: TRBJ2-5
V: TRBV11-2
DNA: TGTGCCAGCAGCTCAAATCCGGGACTAGCGGTCCAAGAGACCCAGTACTTC
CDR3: CASSSNPGLAVQETQYF

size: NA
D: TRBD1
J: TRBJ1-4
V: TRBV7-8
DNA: TGTGCCAGCAGCTTAGGGGACAGTCCAAATGAAAACCTGTTTTTT
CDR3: CASSLGDSPNENLFF

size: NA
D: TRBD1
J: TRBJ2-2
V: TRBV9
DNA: TGTGCCAGCAGCTCTCCTAAGACAGGGGCGGGCACCGGGGAGCTGTTTTTT
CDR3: CASSSPKTGAGTGELFF

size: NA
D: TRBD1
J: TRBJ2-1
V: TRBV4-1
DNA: TGCGCCAGCAGCCAAGATGAACTCGGGACAGAAAACAATGAGCAGTTCTTC
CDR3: CASSQDELGTENNEQFF

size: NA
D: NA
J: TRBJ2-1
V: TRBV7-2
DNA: TGTGCCAGCAGCTTCCCGGGCGATGAGCAGTTCTTC
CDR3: CASSFPGDEQFF

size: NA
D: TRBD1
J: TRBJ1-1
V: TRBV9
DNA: TGTGCCAGCAGCGTACCTAGGACAGGCGGGAACACTGAAGCTTTCTTT
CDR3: CASSVPRTGGNTEAFF

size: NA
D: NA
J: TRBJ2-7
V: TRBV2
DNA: TGTGCCAGCAGGGGTCCAGGGGACCCCTACCAGCAGTACTTC
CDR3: CASRGPGDPYQQYF

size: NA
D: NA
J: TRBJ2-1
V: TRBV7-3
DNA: TGTGCCAGCAGCTTAACGTCGAGGAATGAGCAGTTCTTC
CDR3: CASSLTSRNEQFF

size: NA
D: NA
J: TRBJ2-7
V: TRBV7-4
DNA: TGTGCCAGCAGCTTAGGTGCGACTAGTGTTCACGAGCAGTACTTC
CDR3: CASSLGATSVHEQYF

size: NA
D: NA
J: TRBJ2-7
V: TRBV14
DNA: TGTGCCAGCAGCCAAGGGCCTGGGCCCTACTACGAGCAGTACTTC
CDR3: CASSQGPGPYYEQYF

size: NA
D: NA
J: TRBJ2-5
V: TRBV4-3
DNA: TGCGCCAGCAGCCTCATGAAGGGGGAGACCCAGTACTTC
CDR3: CASSLMKGETQYF

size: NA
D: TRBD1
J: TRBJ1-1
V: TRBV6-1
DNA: TGTGCCAGCAGTGAATTTTGGGCAGGGGGGAGGAACACTGAAGCTTTCTTT
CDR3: CASSEFWAGGRNTEAFF

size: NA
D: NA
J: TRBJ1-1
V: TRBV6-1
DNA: TGTGCCAGCAGAGTACTTACAGGGCCCCTCGGCGAAGCTTTCTTT
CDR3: CASRVLTGPLGEAFF

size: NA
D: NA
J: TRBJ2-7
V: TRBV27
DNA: TGTGCCAGCAGTTTATCGGCAGGGTTCCACGAGCAGTACTTC
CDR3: CASSLSAGFHEQYF

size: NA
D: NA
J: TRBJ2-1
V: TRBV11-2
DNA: TGTGCCAGCGGGGGGGCAGGCCTCAATGAGCAGTTCTTC
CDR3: CASGGAGLNEQFF

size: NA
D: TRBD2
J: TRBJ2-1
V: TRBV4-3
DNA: TGCGCCAGCAGCCAAGTTAGGAGGAGCGGGAGAGGAGCGGGTGAGCAGTTCTTC
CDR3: CASSQVRRSGRGAGEQFF

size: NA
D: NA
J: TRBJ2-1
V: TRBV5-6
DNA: TGTGCCAGCAGCTTAGAAAGGCGCGACAATGAGCAGTTCTTC
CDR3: CASSLERRDNEQFF

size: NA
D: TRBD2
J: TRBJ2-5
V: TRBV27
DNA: TGTGCCAGCCGTTGGGCCGCGGGAGAGATCCAAGAGACCCAGTACTTC
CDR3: CASRWAAGEIQETQYF

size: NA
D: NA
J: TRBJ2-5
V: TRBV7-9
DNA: TGTGCCAGCGGGGTTCTGTTTCGGGAGACCCAGTACTTC
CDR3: CASGVLFRETQYF

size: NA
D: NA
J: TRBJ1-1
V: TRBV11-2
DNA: TGTGCCAGCAGCTCCTCGCGGGGAGCTTTCTTT
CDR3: CASSSSRGAFF

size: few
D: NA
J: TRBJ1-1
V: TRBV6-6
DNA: TGTGCCAGCGGGGTGGGGAGAGCGGTTGAAGCTTTCTTT
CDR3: CASGVGRAVEAFF

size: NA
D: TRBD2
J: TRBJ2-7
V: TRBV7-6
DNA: TGTGCCAGCAGCTTTACTAGCGGAAACTACGAGCAGTACTTC
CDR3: CASSFTSGNYEQYF

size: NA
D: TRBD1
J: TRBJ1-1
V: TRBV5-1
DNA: TGCGCCAGCAGCCGGAAACAGGGGATGAACACTGAAGCTTTCTTT
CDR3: CASSRKQGMNTEAFF

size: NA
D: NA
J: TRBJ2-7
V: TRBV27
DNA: TGTGCCAGCAGCCCTCCCAGGGGTGGCGAGCAGTACTTC
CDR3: CASSPPRGGEQYF

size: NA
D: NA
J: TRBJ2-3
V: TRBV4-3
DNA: TGCGCCAGCAGCCAAGATCGTGGGGGGAGGACAGATACGCAGTATTTT
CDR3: CASSQDRGGRTDTQYF

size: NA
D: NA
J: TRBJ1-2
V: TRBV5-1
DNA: TGCGCCAGCAGCTCGGAGGCGTCCGGGCTCTATGGCTACACCTTC
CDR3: CASSSEASGLYGYTF

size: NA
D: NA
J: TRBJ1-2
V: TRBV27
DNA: TGTGCCAGCAGTTTCGACAGAGCTAACTATGGCTACACCTTC
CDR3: CASSFDRANYGYTF

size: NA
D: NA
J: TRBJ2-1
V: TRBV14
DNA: TGTGCCAGCAGCCAAGAAGGACAGTACTACAATGAGCAGTTCTTC
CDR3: CASSQEGQYYNEQFF

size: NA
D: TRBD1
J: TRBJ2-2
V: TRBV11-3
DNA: TGTGCCAGCAGCCCCTCCGGGACAGGGTTGGCCGGGGAGCTGTTTTTT
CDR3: CASSPSGTGLAGELFF

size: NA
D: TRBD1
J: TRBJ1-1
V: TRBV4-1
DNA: TGCGCCAGCAGGCGAAGGTCGGACAGGAGCACTGAAGCTTTCTTT
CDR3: CASRRRSDRSTEAFF

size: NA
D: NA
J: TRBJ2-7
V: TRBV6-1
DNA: TGTGCCAGTAGGGGCGGTTACGAGCAGTACTTC
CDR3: CASRGGYEQYF

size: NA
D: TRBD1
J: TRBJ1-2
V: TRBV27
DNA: TGTGCCAGCAGCCTGACAGGGAACTATGGCTACACCTTC
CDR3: CASSLTGNYGYTF